These T cell receptor beta chains were read from a single sample in a study of shared clonotypes between healthy human individuals. Clones were read by immunoSEQ multiplex PCR, and TCRdb kept only the in-frame ones, dropping some. The sample gives about 1 million clones, approximately 68% of which show up once; about 1.5% is in the top ten. Sequences were obtained from memory CD4+ T cells sorted from blood. All receptors come from a man aged 18 to 35 in good health. CDR3s include the opening cysteine and the closing phenylalanine or tryptophan. A D gene is named only where the DNA matches it firmly. Not all rows give a size; the values are once, few, many and, for expanded clones, a class.

clone_size	d_call	v_call	j_call	cdr3_nt	cdr3_aa
.	.	TRBV6-6	TRBJ2-2	TGTGCCAGCAGTTTCGTGGGGTCGTCCAACGGGGAGCTGTTTTTT	CASSFVGSSNGELFF
.	.	TRBV11-2	TRBJ1-2	TGTGCCAGCAGCTTAGGAACAGGGTCAGGAGATGATGGCTACACCTTC	CASSLGTGSGDDGYTF
.	.	TRBV7-9	TRBJ1-2	TGTGCCAGCAGCATACTGCCACCGGGGGGCAATGGCTATGGCTACACCTTC	CASSILPPGGNGYGYTF
few	TRBD1	TRBV18	TRBJ1-2	TGTGCCAGCTCTTCGACAAGTCAGGGGGCGAACTATGGCTACACCTTC	CASSSTSQGANYGYTF
.	TRBD2	TRBV18	TRBJ2-1	TGTGCCAGCTCACAACTATCCGGGACTAGCATTTGGGATGAGCAGTTCTTC	CASSQLSGTSIWDEQFF
.	.	TRBV6-6	TRBJ1-2	TGTGCCAGCAGCGGGGACGGCGGCTACACCTTC	CASSGDGGYTF
once	.	TRBV9	TRBJ1-3	TGTGCCAGCAGCGTAGACGGCGGAAGTGGAAACACCATATATTTT	CASSVDGGSGNTIYF
.	.	TRBV7-9	TRBJ2-2	TGTGCCAGCAGCTTAGCGGCGTTAGCCGGCACCGGGGAGCTGTTTTTT	CASSLAALAGTGELFF
.	.	TRBV5-4	TRBJ2-5	TGTGCCAGCAGTCCGGGAGGACAGGGAGAGACCCAGTACTTC	CASSPGGQGETQYF
.	.	TRBV6-5	TRBJ2-3	TGTGCCAGCAGGCCCGACGGGACAGATACGCAGTATTTT	CASRPDGTDTQYF
once	TRBD2	TRBV7-7	TRBJ2-2	TGTGCTAGCAGCCCGATGGCTAGCGGGAGCACCGGGGAGCTGTTTTTT	CASSPMASGSTGELFF
.	TRBD1	TRBV30	TRBJ1-5	TGTGCCTGGAGTATAGAACAGGGGCATCAGCCCCAGCATTTT	CAWSIEQGHQPQHF
few	.	TRBV4-2	TRBJ1-1	TGTGCCAGCAGCCGCGGCAGGCTGATGAACACTGAAGCTTTCTTT	CASSRGRLMNTEAFF
.	.	TRBV5-1	TRBJ1-6	TGCGCCAGCAGCTCGGGTGAGTGGGGGGTTAATTCACCCCTCCACTTT	CASSSGEWGVNSPLHF
few	TRBD1	TRBV30	TRBJ1-6	TGTGCCTGGAGCGGACAGGGGTCAGAATCACCCCTCCACTTT	CAWSGQGSESPLHF
few	TRBD1	TRBV10-3	TRBJ2-1	TGTGCCATCAGTGAGAGGACAGGGAATAACAATGAGCAGTTCTTC	CAISERTGNNNEQFF
.	.	TRBV10-3	TRBJ1-2	TGTGCCATCAGTGACCAGGCTTATGGCTACACCTTC	CAISDQAYGYTF
.	TRBD1	TRBV27	TRBJ2-7	TGTGCCAGCAGTCGAGGGACAGGGGCGTCCTACGAGCAGTACTTC	CASSRGTGASYEQYF
.	.	TRBV18	TRBJ2-5	TGTGCCAGCTCACCGACCGTTCAAGAGACCCAGTACTTC	CASSPTVQETQYF
few	.	TRBV19	TRBJ2-1	TGTGCCAGTAGTATATCGTCCGAGTACAATGAGCAGTTCTTC	CASSISSEYNEQFF
.	.	TRBV9	TRBJ2-1	TGTGCCAGCAGCGTAGCCGGGACGGCCTACAATGAGCAGTTCTTC	CASSVAGTAYNEQFF
.	.	TRBV7-2	TRBJ2-3	TGTGCCAGCAGCTTAGCTAGCGGTAGAACAGATACGCAGTATTTT	CASSLASGRTDTQYF
.	.	TRBV5-1	TRBJ1-1	TGCGCCAGCAGCTTTACGAAAGACACTGAAGCTTTCTTT	CASSFTKDTEAFF
.	.	TRBV6-1	TRBJ1-4	TGTGTCACCGAGTCTCCAACTAATGAAAAACTGTTTTTT	CVTESPTNEKLFF
many	.	TRBV6-5	TRBJ2-7	TGTGCCAGCAGTTCCAGAGGGTCCGTCTCGGACGAGCAGTACTTC	CASSSRGSVSDEQYF